What follows are 15 T cell receptor beta chains derived from one specimen sequenced in a study of Tregs in tolerant kidney transplant recipients. The nonmyeloablative bone marrow transplants came from related graft donors, with transient mixed chimerism. Here immunoSEQ multiplex PCR was the method, and the copy in TCRdb shows in-frame clones only, minus some. The sample has some 15,000 clones. The sample consisted of CD4+ T cells from blood (PBMCs), taken 12 months after the transplant. Source of these receptors: a human patient who received a combined kidney and bone marrow transplant. The graft donor may have given rise to some T cells.

As for this clone: The CDR3 end lies 3 residues beyond the end of the read and is filled in from the germline J gene. The rearrangement links TRBV18 to TRBJ2-1, with 9 bases fitting TRBD1. The CDR3 is 15 residues long. Germline loops: CDR1 KGHSH, CDR2 LQKENI. Germline trimming cut 4 bases from V and 4 bases from J; bases unmatched to any gene: 5. The sequenced CDR3 bases are TGTGCCAGCTCACAGACAGGGGGAGCTTACAATGAG. Its translation is CASSQTGGAYNE. The full CDR3 reads CASSQTGGAYNEQFF.

As to this clone: The read gets to within 3 residues of the CDR3 end, and the germline J gene fills in the rest. This sequence joins TRBV20-1 and TRBJ2-5; 11 bases agree with TRBD2. The trim removed 0 bases at V and 5 bases at J, leaving 5 bases unmatched. The length of the CDR3 is 15 residues. Germline V gene sequence: CDR1 DFQATT, CDR2 SNEGSKA (reference sequence). Here the CDR3 reads CSARDFSGRAETQYF. CDR3 bases read: TGCAGTGCTAGAGACTTTAGCGGGAGGGCGGAGACC.

On this clone itself: The read ends 3 residues early relative to the CDR3; the germline J gene fills the gap. This chain uses TRBV11-2 with TRBJ1-1; D remains unclear. This CDR3 region has 13 residues. The V end lost 1 base, the J end lost 5 bases, and 8 bases lay between the germline ends. CDR1 is SGHAT and CDR2 is FQNNGV in the germline V gene. Incomplete CDR3 DNA: TGTGCCAGCAGCTTAGGTAGAGATACTGAA. Residues: CASSLGRDTE. The full CDR3 sequence reads CASSLGRDTEAFF.

Concerning this clone itself: The CDR3 end falls 3 residues outside the read, so it is completed with the germline J gene. This chain uses TRBV19 with TRBJ2-1; weak D call: TRBD2 (5 bases). This CDR3 has 16 residues. V was clipped by 6 bases and J by 4 bases, with 19 bases between them. Germline assignment: CDR1 LNHDA and CDR2 SQIVND (reference sequence). CDR3 bases read: TGTGCCAGTAGGCGGGCCACCTCCTGGGGTTACAATGAG. Translation: CASRRATSWGYNE. The full CDR3 protein reads CASRRATSWGYNEQFF.

A word on this clone: The read halts 3 residues ahead of the CDR3 end, with the missing end drawn from the germline J gene. The V gene is TRBV20-1, the J gene TRBJ2-3; TRBD1 aligns across 7 bases. Germline assignment: CDR1 DFQATT and CDR2 SNEGSKA (reference sequence). This CDR3 contains 15 residues. V shed 2 bases and J 3 bases; nucleotides not matched to a gene: 8. The CDR3: CSARRQGGRTDTQYF. The CDR3 bases that were read are TGCAGTGCTAGAAGACAAGGGGGCCGGACAGATACG.

About this clone itself: The read halts 3 residues ahead of the CDR3 end, with the missing end drawn from the germline J gene. J is TRBJ2-1 and V is TRBV5-1, with no clear D. Germline-derived CDR1 and CDR2 are SGHRS and YFSETQ. The V end lost 4 bases, the J end lost 2 bases, and 13 bases lay between the germline ends. The CDR3 runs 15 residues. Here the CDR3 reads CASSPQDPAYNEQFF. The part of the CDR3 DNA that was read is TGCGCCAGCAGCCCCCAGGATCCAGCCTACAATGAG.

Frequency places this clone as medium-sized (0.01 to 0.1%). The missing CDR3 end, 3 residues past where the read stops, is filled in from the germline J gene. The chain uses TRBV5-1 and TRBJ2-7, with D possibly matching TRBD1 (6 bases). The CDR3 is 13 amino acids. The V gene lost 4 bases and the J gene lost 4 bases, with 12 bases spanning the gap. CDR1 is SGHRS, CDR2 YFSETQ, per germline. This chain's CDR3 is CASSMDTGYEQYF. The CDR3 DNA, read in part, is TGCGCCAGCAGCATGGACACAGGGTACGAG.

Comment on this clone: The CDR3 end falls 3 residues outside the read, so it is completed with the germline J gene. The rearrangement joins TRBV20-1 to TRBJ2-1, with 9 nucleotides matching TRBD2. Per the germline V gene, CDR1 is DFQATT and CDR2 is SNEGSKA (reference sequence). The ends lost 3 bases at V and 6 bases at J; junction bases unmatched: 6. The CDR3 runs to 14 residues. Here the CDR3 reads CSASVAGGVNEQFF. The CDR3 DNA, read in part, is TGCAGTGCTAGCGTTGCGGGGGGGGTCAATGAG.

Note on this clone: Sequencing ends 3 residues short of the CDR3 end; the germline J gene provides the rest. This chain links TRBV20-1 with TRBJ2-7; D is unresolved. Looked up from germline, CDR1 is DFQATT and CDR2 is SNEGSKA (reference sequence). CDR3 length: 15 amino acids. V lost 3 bases and J 3 bases, leaving 18 bases between the germline ends. The part of the CDR3 DNA that was read is TGCAGTGCTAGGTCCTCCGGAGACATATACTACGAG. This encodes CSARSSGDIYYE. In full, the CDR3 is CSARSSGDIYYEQYF.

To note about this clone: The read ends 3 residues early relative to the CDR3; the germline J gene fills the gap. The chain combines TRBV7-8 with TRBJ2-5; 8 bases map to TRBD1. Germline trimming cut 2 bases from V and 4 bases from J; bases unmatched to any gene: 3. In germline, CDR1 is SGHVS, CDR2 FQNEAQ. The CDR3 is 14 residues long. The CDR3 reads CASSLRDRGETQYF. The sequenced CDR3 bases are TGTGCCAGCAGCTTAAGAGACAGGGGAGAGACC.

To note about this clone: The read ends 3 residues before the CDR3 terminus; that terminus is restored from the germline J gene. This sequence joins TRBV7-7 and TRBJ2-3, with a possible D match to TRBD1 (6 bases). Trimming cost V 1 base and J 1 base, with 9 bases left between them. The CDR3 extends over 15 amino acids. Germline assignment: CDR1 SSHAT and CDR2 FNYEAQ (reference sequence). The sequenced CDR3 bases are TGTGCCAGCAGCTTAGGGACAGCTCGCACAGATACG. Its protein is CASSLGTARTDT. The entire CDR3 protein is CASSLGTARTDTQYF.

On this clone: The observed sequence ends 3 residues before the CDR3 terminus, with the missing tail filled in from the germline J gene. The V call is TRBV3-1 (or the pseudogene TRBV3-2), the J call TRBJ2-5; the match to TRBD2 covers 8 bases. Germline V lookup: CDR1 LGHDT, CDR2 YNNKEL (reference sequence). Trimming cost V 0 bases and J 4 bases; bases outside gene matches: 10. The CDR3 consists of 17 residues. Incomplete CDR3 DNA: TGTGCCAGCAGCCAAGAGTGGGCGGCGGGAGGACCAGAGACC. Amino acid sequence: CASSQEWAAGGPET. The complete CDR3 reads CASSQEWAAGGPETQYF.

With respect to this clone: The sequenced fragment ends 3 residues before the CDR3 boundary, so the rest is inferred from the germline J gene. The chain recombines TRBV5-1 with TRBJ2-7; 14 bases match TRBD2. Trimming took 3 bases from V and 3 from J; bases not matched to a gene: 11. Germline V lookup: CDR1 SGHRS, CDR2 YFSETQ. This CDR3 is built from 18 residues. The CDR3 loop reads CASSYQTSGRAIGYEQYF. The CDR3 DNA, read in part, is TGCGCCAGCAGCTATCAGACTAGCGGGAGGGCCATCGGCTACGAG.

With respect to this clone: The read ends 3 residues early relative to the CDR3; the germline J gene fills the gap. This chain links TRBV5-1 with TRBJ2-7; no firm D call. The V end was cut by 0 bases, the J end by 2 bases, with 12 bases between. This CDR3 spans 15 amino acids. The germline gives CDR1 SGHRS, CDR2 YFSETQ. The CDR3 is CASSLGQAKPYEQYF. The CDR3 bases that were read are TGCGCCAGCAGCTTGGGCCAGGCGAAACCCTACGAG.

About this clone: With the read ending 3 residues before the CDR3 end, the germline J gene is used to fill in that end. V gene TRBV15 combines with J gene TRBJ2-5, with TRBD1 as a possible D gene (5 bases). Germline values: CDR1 LNHNV, CDR2 YYDKDF (reference sequence). This CDR3 region has 14 residues. The V and J ends lost 5 bases and 4 bases respectively, with 14 bases between them. The CDR3: CATSPGQGSETQYF. The CDR3 DNA, read in part, is TGTGCCACCAGCCCCGGGCAGGGCTCAGAGACC.